A selection of T cell receptor beta chains follows, all from one sample in a study of cytomegalovirus exposure and HLA in healthy donors. The assay was immunoSEQ multiplex PCR, and TCRdb's table has in-frame clones only and misses some. The sample holds 30,000 to 35,000 clones. The sample taken for sequencing was PBMCs. The receptor source for this set is a man aged 35 to 55 in good health and CMV-seronegative. Each CDR3 is given with its conserved first and last residue. Each record gives: V gene, D gene, J gene, CDR3 protein, CDR3 DNA. D genes are given only for firm matches.

TRBV6-5	TRBD2	TRBJ2-7	CASLKSSGSSYEQYF	TGTGCCAGCCTTAAATCTAGCGGGAGTTCCTACGAGCAGTACTTC
TRBV5-1	TRBD2	TRBJ2-1	CASRMIAGGGPRNEQFF	TGCGCCAGCCGGATGATAGCGGGGGGAGGGCCGCGGAATGAGCAGTTCTTC
TRBV14	TRBD2	TRBJ2-1	CASSQFSLAGSYNEQFF	TGTGCCAGCAGCCAATTTTCTCTAGCGGGTTCCTACAATGAGCAGTTCTTC
TRBV5-1	TRBD2	TRBJ2-2	CASKPTGTSGSPGELFF	TGCGCCAGCAAGCCAACCGGGACTAGCGGGAGTCCCGGGGAGCTGTTTTTT
TRBV5-1	TRBD2	TRBJ2-1	CASSLGLAASSYNEQFF	TGCGCCAGCAGCTTGGGACTAGCGGCTAGCTCCTACAATGAGCAGTTCTTC
TRBV10-1	-	TRBJ1-1	CARMTDRNTEAFF	TGCGCCAGAATGACCGACAGGAACACTGAAGCTTTCTTT
TRBV29-1	TRBD1	TRBJ1-1	CSVDSDRGIDWGTEAFF	TGCAGCGTTGACTCGGACAGGGGGATAGACTGGGGAACTGAAGCTTTCTTT
TRBV6-1	-	TRBJ1-5	CASSGQSNQPQHF	TGTGCCAGCAGTGGACAGTCCAATCAGCCCCAGCATTTT
TRBV18	TRBD2	TRBJ2-5	CASSPPTAGAPETQYF	TGTGCCAGCTCACCACCGACAGCGGGAGCACCGGAGACCCAGTACTTC
TRBV7-9	TRBD1	TRBJ2-7	CASSTRTGGPSYEQYF	TGTGCCAGCAGCACCCGGACAGGGGGCCCATCATACGAGCAGTACTTC
TRBV4-3	-	TRBJ2-3	CASSQVLGADTDTQYF	TGCGCCAGCAGCCAAGTACTGGGGGCGGACACAGATACGCAGTATTTT
TRBV11-1	TRBD1	TRBJ2-2	CASSLDNRGRSGELFF	TGTGCCAGCAGCTTAGACAACAGGGGGCGTTCCGGGGAGCTGTTTTTT
TRBV28	TRBD1	TRBJ1-1	CASITGGQGNTEAFF	TGTGCCAGCATTACCGGGGGACAGGGCAACACTGAAGCTTTCTTT
TRBV6-4	-	TRBJ2-3	CASSDSGGTGTDTQYF	TGTGCCAGCAGTGACTCAGGCGGGACAGGCACAGATACGCAGTATTTT
TRBV7-2	-	TRBJ2-2	CASSLNPRVGELFF	TGTGCCAGCAGCTTAAACCCACGAGTCGGGGAGCTGTTTTTT
TRBV29-1	TRBD1	TRBJ2-7	CSVGRGTGDSGEQYF	TGCAGCGTAGGAAGGGGGACAGGGGATTCTGGAGAGCAGTACTTC
TRBV13	-	TRBJ1-3	CASSSGAGLGNTIYF	TGTGCCAGCAGCTCGGGAGCGGGGCTAGGAAACACCATATATTTT
TRBV7-9	TRBD1	TRBJ2-7	CASSSSGGLSYEQYF	TGTGCCAGCAGCTCTTCAGGGGGATTATCCTACGAGCAGTACTTC
TRBV5-1	-	TRBJ2-3	CASSATGVTDTQYF	TGCGCCAGCAGCGCTACGGGAGTGACAGATACGCAGTATTTT
TRBV6-6	-	TRBJ1-2	CASSYSGDIDYGYTF	TGTGCCAGCAGTTACTCCGGGGATATTGACTATGGCTACACCTTC
TRBV7-2	-	TRBJ1-2	CASSLARSRPHPANYGYTF	TGTGCCAGCAGCTTAGCCCGAAGTCGCCCCCACCCGGCTAACTATGGCTACACCTTC
TRBV4-3	TRBD1	TRBJ2-7	CASSQDYRGHYEQYF	TGCGCCAGCAGCCAAGATTACAGGGGTCATTACGAGCAGTACTTC
TRBV7-8	TRBD1	TRBJ2-7	CASSLIQGVAYEQYF	TGTGCCAGCAGCTTGATACAGGGGGTAGCCTACGAGCAGTACTTC
TRBV19	-	TRBJ1-5	CASSIDPRVSTDSNQPQHF	TGTGCCAGTAGTATAGATCCGCGAGTATCTACAGATAGCAATCAGCCCCAGCATTTT
TRBV29-1	-	TRBJ2-5	CSVVDSFQETQYF	TGCAGCGTTGTTGATAGCTTCCAAGAGACCCAGTACTTC
TRBV7-3	TRBD1	TRBJ2-1	CASSQGTGGYNEQFF	TGTGCCAGCAGCCAAGGGACAGGGGGTTACAATGAGCAGTTCTTC
TRBV28	-	TRBJ1-2	CASSLLIRGYGYTF	TGTGCCAGCAGTTTACTCATACGGGGCTATGGCTACACCTTC
TRBV5-4	TRBD1	TRBJ2-2	CASSLVQGAGELFF	TGTGCCAGCAGCTTGGTGCAGGGGGCCGGGGAGCTGTTTTTT
TRBV18	TRBD1	TRBJ1-1	CASSPMEGARDTEAFF	TGTGCCAGCTCACCAATGGAGGGGGCTCGGGACACTGAAGCTTTCTTT
TRBV4-3	-	TRBJ1-1	CASSRVLNTEAFF	TGCGCCAGCAGCCGCGTCTTGAACACTGAAGCTTTCTTT
TRBV4-1	-	TRBJ1-5	CASSPEGGGLGNQPQHF	TGCGCCAGCAGCCCTGAAGGGGGGGGCTTGGGTAATCAGCCCCAGCATTTT
TRBV25-1	TRBD2	TRBJ2-1	CASSPGTSGSVTYNEQFF	TGTGCCAGCAGCCCTGGGACTAGCGGGAGTGTCACCTACAATGAGCAGTTCTTC
TRBV19	-	TRBJ1-1	CASSRTQNTEAFF	TGTGCCAGTAGTAGGACTCAGAACACTGAAGCTTTCTTT
TRBV14	-	TRBJ1-1	CASSQAWREAFF	TGTGCCAGCAGCCAAGCGTGGAGAGAAGCTTTCTTT
TRBV27	TRBD1	TRBJ2-7	CASSLYDRGDHEQYF	TGTGCCAGCAGTTTATATGACAGGGGGGACCACGAGCAGTACTTC
TRBV30	-	TRBJ1-5	CAWSNRAGAQHF	TGTGCCTGGAGTAACAGGGCCGGGGCCCAGCATTTT
TRBV13	TRBD1	TRBJ1-2	CASSPHRTGVNYGYTF	TGTGCCAGCAGCCCCCACCGGACAGGGGTGAACTATGGCTACACCTTC
TRBV28	-	TRBJ1-1	CASRTGNTEAFF	TGTGCCAGCAGGACAGGGAACACTGAAGCTTTCTTT
TRBV20-1	-	TRBJ1-2	CSAAEQAINTF	TGCAGTGCGGCCGAGCAGGCGATTAACACCTTC
TRBV11-2	TRBD2	TRBJ2-5	CASSPPGLHFKETQYF	TGTGCCAGCAGCCCCCCGGGACTACACTTTAAAGAGACCCAGTACTTC
TRBV18	TRBD1	TRBJ2-7	CASSQTGQGLFTWSYEQYF	TGTGCCAGCTCACAAACGGGACAGGGCCTCTTTACCTGGTCCTACGAGCAGTACTTC
TRBV9	-	TRBJ2-5	CASSVGLSPRESETQYF	TGTGCCAGCAGCGTAGGGTTAAGCCCCCGGGAGTCGGAGACCCAGTACTTC
TRBV27	TRBD2	TRBJ2-1	CASTPGLAGRNEQFF	TGTGCCAGCACCCCGGGACTAGCGGGGCGGAATGAGCAGTTCTTC
TRBV5-8	TRBD1	TRBJ1-5	CASSLGGSRGPGNQPQHF	TGTGCCAGCAGCTTGGGAGGTTCCAGGGGGCCAGGCAATCAGCCCCAGCATTTT
TRBV6-5	-	TRBJ2-3	CASSYSGIFTDTQYF	TGTGCCAGCAGTTACTCGGGCATCTTCACAGATACGCAGTATTTT
TRBV5-1	TRBD1	TRBJ1-1	CASRNTGGRGNTEAFF	TGCGCCAGCAGGAACACAGGGGGCAGAGGGAACACTGAAGCTTTCTTT
TRBV13	TRBD2	TRBJ2-1	CASLGTSGGNEQFF	TGTGCCAGCCTAGGGACTAGCGGAGGCAATGAGCAGTTCTTC
TRBV19	TRBD2	TRBJ2-1	CASSRGGGNYNEQFF	TGTGCCAGTAGTCGCGGGGGTGGAAACTACAATGAGCAGTTCTTC
TRBV6-5	TRBD2	TRBJ2-7	CASRFGLASEQYF	TGTGCCAGCAGATTCGGACTAGCGAGCGAGCAGTACTTC
TRBV2	TRBD1	TRBJ2-5	CASSRDRKETQYF	TGTGCCAGCAGCCGGGACAGGAAAGAGACCCAGTACTTC
TRBV19	TRBD2	TRBJ2-7	CASSLALAGESYEQYF	TGTGCCAGTAGTCTAGCCCTAGCGGGAGAGTCGTACGAGCAGTACTTC